This TCR beta chain was recovered during a study of T cell responses to AZD1222 COVID-19 vaccine. The method was immunoSEQ multiplex PCR; TCRdb's version includes in-frame clones alone and lacks a portion of them. The sample carries about 150,000 clones, roughly nine tenths recorded once. CDR1 SGHRS and CDR2 YFSETQ come from the germline V gene. The length of the CDR3 is 17 residues. V was cut by 0 bases and J by 2 bases, with 15 bases left in between. Sequenced here: peripheral blood, sampled on day 0 of MenACWY control vaccination. The chain has TRBV5-1 and TRBJ1-5; no reliable D call. This TCR derives from an adult in good health. CDR3 sequence: CASSLGDGRIGNQPQHF. As DNA, the CDR3 is TGCGCCAGCAGCTTGGGGGATGGAAGGATCGGCAATCAGCCCCAGCATTTT. Full variable domain (outside the CDR3, taken from reference TRBV5-1 and TRBJ1-5): KAGVTQTPRYLIKTRGQQVTLSCSPISGHRSVSWYQQTPGQGLQFLFEYFSETQRNKGNFPGRFSGRQFSNSRSEMNVSTLELGDSALYLCASSLGDGRIGNQPQHFGDGTRLSIL.